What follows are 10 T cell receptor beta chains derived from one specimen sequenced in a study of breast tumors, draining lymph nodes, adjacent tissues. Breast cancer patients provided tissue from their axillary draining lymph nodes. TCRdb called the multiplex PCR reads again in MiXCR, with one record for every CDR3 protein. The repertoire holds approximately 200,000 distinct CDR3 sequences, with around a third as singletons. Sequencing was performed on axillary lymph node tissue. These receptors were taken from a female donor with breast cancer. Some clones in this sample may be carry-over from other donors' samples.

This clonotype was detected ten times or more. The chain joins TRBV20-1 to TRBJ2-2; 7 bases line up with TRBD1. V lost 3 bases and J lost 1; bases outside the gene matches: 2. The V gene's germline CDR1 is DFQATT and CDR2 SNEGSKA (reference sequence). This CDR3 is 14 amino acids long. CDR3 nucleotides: TGCAGTGCTAGCTGGACAGGGAACACCGGGGAGCTGTTTTTT. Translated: CSASWTGNTGELFF.

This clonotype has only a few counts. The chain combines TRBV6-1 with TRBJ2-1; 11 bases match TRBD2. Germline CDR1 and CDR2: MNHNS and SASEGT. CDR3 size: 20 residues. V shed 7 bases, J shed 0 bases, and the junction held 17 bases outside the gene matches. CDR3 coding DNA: TGTGCCAGCATATCAAAGGACAGTTTAGCGGGGGGGGCCTCCTACAATGAGCAGTTCTTC. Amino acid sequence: CASISKDSLAGGASYNEQFF.

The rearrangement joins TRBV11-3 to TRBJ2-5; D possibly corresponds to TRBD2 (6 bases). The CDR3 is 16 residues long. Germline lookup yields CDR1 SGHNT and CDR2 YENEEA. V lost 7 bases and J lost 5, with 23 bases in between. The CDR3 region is CASNLPRGGLRETQYF. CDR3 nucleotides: TGTGCCAGCAACCTTCCCCGGGGTGGACTACGGGAGACCCAGTACTTC.

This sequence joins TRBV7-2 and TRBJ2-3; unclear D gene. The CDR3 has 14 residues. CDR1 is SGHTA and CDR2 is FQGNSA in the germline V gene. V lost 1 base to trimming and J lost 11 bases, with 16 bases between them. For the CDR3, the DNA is TGTGCCAGCAGCTTAGGTGGGGTAAGGAATGAGCAGTATTTT. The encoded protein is CASSLGGVRNEQYF.

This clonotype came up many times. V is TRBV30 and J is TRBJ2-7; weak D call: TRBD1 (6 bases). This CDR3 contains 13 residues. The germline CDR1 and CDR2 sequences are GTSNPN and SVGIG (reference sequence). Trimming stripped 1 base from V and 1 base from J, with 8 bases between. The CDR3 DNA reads TGTGCCTGGAGTGGGACAGCTTCCTACGAGCAGTACTTC. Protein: CAWSGTASYEQYF.

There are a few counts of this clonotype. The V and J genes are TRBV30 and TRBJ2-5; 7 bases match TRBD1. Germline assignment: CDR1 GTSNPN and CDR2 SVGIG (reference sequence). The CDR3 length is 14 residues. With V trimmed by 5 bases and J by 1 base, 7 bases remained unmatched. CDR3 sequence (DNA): TGTGCCTGGTTAAAGTGGGACAGCCAAGAGACCCAGTACTTC. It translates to CAWLKWDSQETQYF.

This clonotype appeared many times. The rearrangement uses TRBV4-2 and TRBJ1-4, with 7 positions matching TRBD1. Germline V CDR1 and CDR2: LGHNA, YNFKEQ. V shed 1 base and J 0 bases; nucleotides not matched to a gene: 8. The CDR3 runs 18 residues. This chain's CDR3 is CASSQGVDRVATNEKLFF. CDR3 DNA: TGTGCCAGCAGCCAAGGCGTAGACAGGGTCGCAACTAATGAAAAACTGTTTTTT.

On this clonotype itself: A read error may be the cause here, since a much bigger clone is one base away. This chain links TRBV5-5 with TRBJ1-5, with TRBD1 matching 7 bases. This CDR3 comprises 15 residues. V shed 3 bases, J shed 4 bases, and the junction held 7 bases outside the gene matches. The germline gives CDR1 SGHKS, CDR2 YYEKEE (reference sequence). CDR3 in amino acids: CASSSGGPRNQPQHF. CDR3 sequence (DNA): TGTGCCAGCAGCTCAGGGGGACCGAGAAATCAGCCCCAGCATTTT. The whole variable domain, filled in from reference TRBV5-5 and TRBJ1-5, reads DAGVTQSPTHLIKTRGQQVTLRCSPISGHKSVSWYQQVLGQGPQFIFQYYEKEERGRGNFPDRFSARQFPNYSSELNVNALLLGDSALYLCASSSGGPRNQPQHFGDGTRLSIL.

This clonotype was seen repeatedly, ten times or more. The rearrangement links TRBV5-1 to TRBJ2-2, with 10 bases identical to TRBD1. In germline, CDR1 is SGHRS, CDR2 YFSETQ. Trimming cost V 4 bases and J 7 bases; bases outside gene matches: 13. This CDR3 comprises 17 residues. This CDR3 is CASSKLRDRGVGGELFF. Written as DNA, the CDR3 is TGCGCCAGCAGCAAACTACGGGACAGGGGAGTTGGCGGGGAGCTGTTTTTT.

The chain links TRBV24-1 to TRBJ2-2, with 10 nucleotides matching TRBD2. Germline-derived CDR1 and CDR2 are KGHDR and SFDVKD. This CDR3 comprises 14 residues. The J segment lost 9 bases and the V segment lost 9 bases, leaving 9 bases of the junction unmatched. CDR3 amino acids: CATPRLAGERELFF. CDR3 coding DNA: TGTGCCACCCCCCGGCTAGCGGGAGAACGGGAGCTGTTTTTT.